A selection of T cell receptor beta chains follows, all from one sample in a study of metastatic and nonmetastatic thyroid tumors. Via MiXCR, TCRdb re-called the PCR reads. The data show 43,000 or so clones, with around 23% seen just once and around 3.6% held by the top ten. The sample consisted of blood. The receptors come from a male donor with papillary thyroid cancer or a benign thyroid nodule (not recorded which). Some clones in this sample may be carry-over from other donors' samples. Both conserved end residues are part of each CDR3. A D gene is named only where the DNA matches it firmly. The size field is filled for only some rows; it gives once, few, many or a size class.

v_gene: TRBV18
d_gene: NA
abundance: NA
j_gene: TRBJ1-1
CDR3nt: TGTGCCAGCTCACTCTCGGACAGTAACACTGAAGCTTTCTTT
CDR3aa: CASSLSDSNTEAFF

v_gene: TRBV5-5
d_gene: NA
abundance: many
j_gene: TRBJ1-5
CDR3nt: TGTGCCAGCAGCTTGGCAGGAAGCAATCAGCCCCAGCATTTT
CDR3aa: CASSLAGSNQPQHF

v_gene: TRBV19
d_gene: TRBD1
abundance: NA
j_gene: TRBJ1-2
CDR3nt: TGTGCCAGTAGCCTTAACAGGGGGGACTATGGCTACACCTTC
CDR3aa: CASSLNRGDYGYTF

v_gene: TRBV11-3
d_gene: NA
abundance: NA
j_gene: TRBJ2-5
CDR3nt: TGTGCCAGCAGCTTAGTATGTGCGGGACGGATACAAGAGACCCAGTACTTC
CDR3aa: CASSLVCAGRIQETQYF

v_gene: TRBV2
d_gene: TRBD2
abundance: few
j_gene: TRBJ2-7
CDR3nt: TGTGCCAGCCGGAGGGAGGGCACGTCCTACGAGCAGTACTTC
CDR3aa: CASRREGTSYEQYF

v_gene: TRBV7-3
d_gene: TRBD2
abundance: many
j_gene: TRBJ2-7
CDR3nt: TGTGCCAGCAGCTTTTTAGCGGGGACCTACGAGCAGTACTTC
CDR3aa: CASSFLAGTYEQYF

v_gene: TRBV19
d_gene: TRBD2
abundance: many
j_gene: TRBJ2-3
CDR3nt: TGTGCCAGTAGTACCTCGCGACTAGCGGGGGCTACGCAGTATTTT
CDR3aa: CASSTSRLAGATQYF

v_gene: TRBV12-3/TRBV12-4
d_gene: NA
abundance: NA
j_gene: TRBJ2-3
CDR3nt: TGTGCCAGCAGCCCGGGGGCGACCACAGATACGCAGTATTTT
CDR3aa: CASSPGATTDTQYF

v_gene: TRBV5-6
d_gene: NA
abundance: many
j_gene: TRBJ2-1
CDR3nt: TGTGCCAGCAGCCTAACTGGCAATGAGCAGTTCTTC
CDR3aa: CASSLTGNEQFF

v_gene: TRBV30
d_gene: NA
abundance: NA
j_gene: TRBJ2-7
CDR3nt: TGTGCCAGCAGCCAAGATACGCCCGCCTACGAGCAGTACTTC
CDR3aa: CASSQDTPAYEQYF

v_gene: TRBV2
d_gene: NA
abundance: few
j_gene: TRBJ1-5
CDR3nt: TGTGCCAGCAGTGGTCCGGAGCAGCCCCAGCATTTT
CDR3aa: CASSGPEQPQHF

v_gene: TRBV3-1
d_gene: TRBD2
abundance: NA
j_gene: TRBJ2-5
CDR3nt: TGTGCCAGCGACACGGGTTGGGGGGGAGGTACCCAAGAGACCCAGTACTTC
CDR3aa: CASDTGWGGGTQETQYF

v_gene: TRBV6-4
d_gene: NA
abundance: few
j_gene: TRBJ1-2
CDR3nt: TGTGCCAGCAGCTTCCGGGACACTAATGGCTACACCTTC
CDR3aa: CASSFRDTNGYTF